The clone carrying this TCR beta chain was counted many times. What it binds is unknown. Germline CDR1 is DFQATT and CDR2 is SNEGSKA (reference sequence). This CDR3 has 14 amino acids. The ends lost 0 bases at V and 6 bases at J; junction bases unmatched: 8. The use of a sample-barcoded 5' primer and a J-beta primer mix characterized a second PCR of 7 to 11 cycles. All cDNA molecules were each tagged by a template-switch adaptor with 12 random nucleotides. TCRdb fed the 5' RACE reads into MiXCR, producing one record per CDR3 protein. The sample holds 850,000 or so distinct CDR3 sequences, under 30% seen once. The amount of total RNA extracted per sample was at least 6 micrograms. The entry originates in a study of blood T cells in healthy people across ages. Whole-study results and caveats: Possibly, changes in expanded clonotypes were confounded because donor CMV status was unknown.

The chain couples TRBV20-1 to TRBJ2-7; TRBD1 matches at 7 bases. The receptor was isolated from a woman aged 80 or older in good health. Sequenced sample: blood. CDR3 residues: CSARDNRGRGEQYF. CDR3 in DNA: TGCAGTGCTAGAGATAACAGGGGAAGGGGCGAGCAGTACTTC.